This TCR beta chain was captured by sequencing in a study of cytomegalovirus exposure and HLA in healthy donors. The study's findings and limits: The study flagged about 150 TCR beta chains as cytomegalovirus-associated. One later analysis, an examination of the 100 to 150 validation repertoires, found that first-cohort TCR clusters tended to co-occur in them. Some public TCRs appeared in many individuals, while most sequences were rare.

This CDR3 has 16 residues. Trimming removed 4 bases from V and 1 base from J; junction bases left unmatched: 6. Germline values: CDR1 ENHRY, CDR2 SYGVKD. Separation from the 666-subject first cohort characterized the roughly 110-subject validation cohort, to which the donors belonged. Using immunoSEQ multiplex PCR, the repertoire was profiled, and TCRdb retains in-frame clones only, with some absent. The profile shows roughly 150,000 clones, around nine tenths of them singletons. In the case of this clone: Its antigen is unknown.

V gene TRBV10-3 combines with J gene TRBJ1-2, with 10 bases matching TRBD1. This sequence was found in a woman under 30 in good health and CMV-seronegative. The material sequenced was PBMCs. The CDR3 nucleotides are TGTGCCATCAGTGCCCCGGACAGGGGGAATAACTATGGCTACACCTTC. Amino acids: CAISAPDRGNNYGYTF.